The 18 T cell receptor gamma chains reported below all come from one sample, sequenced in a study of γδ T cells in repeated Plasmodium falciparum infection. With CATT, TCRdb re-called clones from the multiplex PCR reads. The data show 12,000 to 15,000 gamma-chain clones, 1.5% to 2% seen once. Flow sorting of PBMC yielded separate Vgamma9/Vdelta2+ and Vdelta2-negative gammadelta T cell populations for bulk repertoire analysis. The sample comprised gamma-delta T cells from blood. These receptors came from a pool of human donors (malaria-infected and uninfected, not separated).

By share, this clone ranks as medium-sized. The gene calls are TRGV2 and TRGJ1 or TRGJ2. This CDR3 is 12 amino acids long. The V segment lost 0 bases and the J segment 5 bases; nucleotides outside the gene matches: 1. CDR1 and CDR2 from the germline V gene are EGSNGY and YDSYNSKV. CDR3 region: CATWDGHYKKLF. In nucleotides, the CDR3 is TGTGCCACCTGGGACGGGCATTATAAGAAACTCTTT.

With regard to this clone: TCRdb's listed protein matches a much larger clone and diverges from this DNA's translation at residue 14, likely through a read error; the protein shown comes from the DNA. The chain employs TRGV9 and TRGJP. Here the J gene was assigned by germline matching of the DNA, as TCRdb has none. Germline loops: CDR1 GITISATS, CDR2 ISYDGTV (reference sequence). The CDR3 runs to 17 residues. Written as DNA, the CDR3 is TGTGCCTTGTGGGAGGTGATTCTAGAGTTGGGCAAAAAAGTCAAGGTATTT. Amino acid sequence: CALWEVILELGKKVKVF.

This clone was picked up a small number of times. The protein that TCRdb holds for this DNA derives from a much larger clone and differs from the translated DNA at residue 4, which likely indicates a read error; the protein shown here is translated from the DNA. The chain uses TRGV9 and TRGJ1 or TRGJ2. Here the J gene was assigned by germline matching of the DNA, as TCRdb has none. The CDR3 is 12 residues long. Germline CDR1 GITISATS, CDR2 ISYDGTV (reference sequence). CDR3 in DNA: TGTGCCTTGCGGGAGGTGCTGCGTAAGAAACTCTTT. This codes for CALREVLRKKLF.

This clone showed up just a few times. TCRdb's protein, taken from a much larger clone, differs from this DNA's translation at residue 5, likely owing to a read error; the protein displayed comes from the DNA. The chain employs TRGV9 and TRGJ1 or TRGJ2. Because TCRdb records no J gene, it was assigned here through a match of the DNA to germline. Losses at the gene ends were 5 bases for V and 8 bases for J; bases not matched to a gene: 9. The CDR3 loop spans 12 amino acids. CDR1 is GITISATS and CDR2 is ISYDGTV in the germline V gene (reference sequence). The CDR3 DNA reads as TGTGCCTTGTGGGGGGTCTTTAATAAGAAACTCTTT. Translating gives CALWGVFNKKLF.

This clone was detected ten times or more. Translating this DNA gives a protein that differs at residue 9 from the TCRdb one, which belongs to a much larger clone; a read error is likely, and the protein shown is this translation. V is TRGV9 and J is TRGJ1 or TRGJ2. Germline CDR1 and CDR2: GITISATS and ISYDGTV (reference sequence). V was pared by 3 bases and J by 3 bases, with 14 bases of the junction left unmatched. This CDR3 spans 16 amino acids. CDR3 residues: CALWECNLDCYYKKLF. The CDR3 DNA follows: TGTGCCTTGTGGGAGTGCAATTTGGATTGTTATTATAAGAAACTCTTT.

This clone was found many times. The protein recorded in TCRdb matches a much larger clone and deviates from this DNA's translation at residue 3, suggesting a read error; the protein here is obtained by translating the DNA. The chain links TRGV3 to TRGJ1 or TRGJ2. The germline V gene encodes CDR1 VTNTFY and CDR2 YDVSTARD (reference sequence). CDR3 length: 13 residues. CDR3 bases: TGTGCCCCCTGGGACAGGCGAGGATATAAGAAACTCTTT. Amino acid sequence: CAPWDRRGYKKLF.

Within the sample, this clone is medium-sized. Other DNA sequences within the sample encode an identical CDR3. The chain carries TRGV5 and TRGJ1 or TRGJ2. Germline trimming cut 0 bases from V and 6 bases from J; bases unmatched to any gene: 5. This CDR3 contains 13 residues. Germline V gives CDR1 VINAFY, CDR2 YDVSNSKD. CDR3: CATWDRPCYKKLF. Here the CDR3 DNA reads TGTGCCACCTGGGACAGGCCGTGTTATAAGAAACTCTTT.

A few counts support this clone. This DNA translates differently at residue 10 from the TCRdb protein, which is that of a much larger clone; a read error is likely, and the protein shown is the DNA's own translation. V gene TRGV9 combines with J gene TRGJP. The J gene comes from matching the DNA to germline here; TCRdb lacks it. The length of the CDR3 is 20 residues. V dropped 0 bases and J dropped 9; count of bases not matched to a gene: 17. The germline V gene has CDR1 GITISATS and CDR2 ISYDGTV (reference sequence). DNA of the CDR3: TGTGCCTTGTGGGAGGTGCGAAGGGCCCCCCGGGGGTTGGGCAAAAAAATCAAGGTATTT. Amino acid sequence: CALWEVRRAPRGLGKKIKVF.

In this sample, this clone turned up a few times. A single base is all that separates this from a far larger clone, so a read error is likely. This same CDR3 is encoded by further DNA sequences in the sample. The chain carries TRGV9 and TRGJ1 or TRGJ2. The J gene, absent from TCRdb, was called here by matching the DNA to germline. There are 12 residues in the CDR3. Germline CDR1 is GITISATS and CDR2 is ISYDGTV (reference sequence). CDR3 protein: CALWEYYYKKLF. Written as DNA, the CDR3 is TGTGCCTTGTGGGAATATTATTACAAGAAACTCTTT.

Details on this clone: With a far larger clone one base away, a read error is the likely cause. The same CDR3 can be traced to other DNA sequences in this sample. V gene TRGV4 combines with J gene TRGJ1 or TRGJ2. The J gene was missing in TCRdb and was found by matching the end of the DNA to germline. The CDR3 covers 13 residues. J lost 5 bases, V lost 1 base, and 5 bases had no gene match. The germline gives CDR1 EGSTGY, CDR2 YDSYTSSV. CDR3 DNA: TGTGCCACCTGGGATGGTGGGAATTATAAGAAACTCTTT. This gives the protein CATWDGGNYKKLF.

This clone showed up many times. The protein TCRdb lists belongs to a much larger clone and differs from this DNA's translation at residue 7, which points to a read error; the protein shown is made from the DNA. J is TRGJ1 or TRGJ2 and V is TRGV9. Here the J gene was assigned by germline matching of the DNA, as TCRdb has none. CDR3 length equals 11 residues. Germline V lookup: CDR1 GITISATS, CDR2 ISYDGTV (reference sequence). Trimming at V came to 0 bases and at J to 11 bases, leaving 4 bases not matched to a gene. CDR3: CALWEVYEKLF. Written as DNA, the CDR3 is TGTGCCTTGTGGGAGGTGTATGAGAAACTCTTT.

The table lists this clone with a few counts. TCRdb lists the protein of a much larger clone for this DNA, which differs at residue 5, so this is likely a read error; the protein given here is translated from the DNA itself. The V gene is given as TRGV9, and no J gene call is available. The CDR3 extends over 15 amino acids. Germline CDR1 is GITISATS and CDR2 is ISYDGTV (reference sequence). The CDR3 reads CALWAQELGKKIKVF. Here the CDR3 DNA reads TGTGCCTTGTGGGCCCAAGAGTTGGGCAAAAAAATTAAGGTATTT.

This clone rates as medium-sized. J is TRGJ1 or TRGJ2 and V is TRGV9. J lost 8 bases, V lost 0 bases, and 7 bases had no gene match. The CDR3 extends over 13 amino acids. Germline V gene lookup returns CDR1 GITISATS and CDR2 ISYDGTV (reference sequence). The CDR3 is CALWEVRGDKKLF. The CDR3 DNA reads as TGTGCCTTGTGGGAGGTGAGGGGGGATAAGAAACTCTTT.

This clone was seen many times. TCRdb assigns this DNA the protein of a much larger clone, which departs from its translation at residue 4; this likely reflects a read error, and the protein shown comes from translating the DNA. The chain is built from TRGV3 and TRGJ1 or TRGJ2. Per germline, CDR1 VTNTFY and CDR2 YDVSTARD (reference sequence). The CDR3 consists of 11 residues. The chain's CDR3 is CATRDTTKKLF. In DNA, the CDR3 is TGTGCCACCCGGGACACCACTAAGAAACTCTTT.

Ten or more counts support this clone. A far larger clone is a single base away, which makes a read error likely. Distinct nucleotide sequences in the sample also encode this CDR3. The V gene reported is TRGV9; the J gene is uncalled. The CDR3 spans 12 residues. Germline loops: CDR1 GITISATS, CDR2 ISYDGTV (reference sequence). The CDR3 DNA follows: TGTGCCTTGTGGAGGTCCAGAAATAAGAAGCTCTTT. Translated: CALWRSRNKKLF.

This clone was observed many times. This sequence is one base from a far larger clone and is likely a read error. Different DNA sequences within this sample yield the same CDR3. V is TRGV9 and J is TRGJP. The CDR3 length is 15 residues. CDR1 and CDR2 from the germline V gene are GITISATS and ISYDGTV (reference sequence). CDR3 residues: CALWEVLLGKKIKVF. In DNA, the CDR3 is TGTGCCTTGTGGGAGGTGCTATTGGGCAAAAAAATCAAGGTGTTT.

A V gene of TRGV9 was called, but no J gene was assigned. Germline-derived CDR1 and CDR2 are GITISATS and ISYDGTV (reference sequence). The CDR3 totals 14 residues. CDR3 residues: CALWEVQHSSQQLF. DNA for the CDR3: TGTGCCTTGTGGGAGGTGCAACATTCTTCTCAGCAACTCTTT.

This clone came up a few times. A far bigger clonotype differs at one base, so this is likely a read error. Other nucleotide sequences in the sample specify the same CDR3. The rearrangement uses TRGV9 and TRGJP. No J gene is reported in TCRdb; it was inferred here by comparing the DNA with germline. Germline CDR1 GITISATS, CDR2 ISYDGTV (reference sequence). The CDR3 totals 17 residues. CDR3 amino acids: CALWELHQELGKKIKVF. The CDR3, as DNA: TGTGCCTTGTGGGAGCTACATCAAGAGTTAGGCAAAAAAATCAAGGTATTT.